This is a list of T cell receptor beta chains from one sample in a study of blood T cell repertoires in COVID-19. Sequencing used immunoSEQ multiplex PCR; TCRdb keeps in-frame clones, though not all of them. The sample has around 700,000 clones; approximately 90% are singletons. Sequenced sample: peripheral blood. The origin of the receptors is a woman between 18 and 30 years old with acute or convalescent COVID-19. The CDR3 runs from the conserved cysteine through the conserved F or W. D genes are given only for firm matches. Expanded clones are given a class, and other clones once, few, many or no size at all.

CDR3aa: CASSWGTSDSTQYF
CDR3nt: TGCGCCAGCAGCTGGGGGACTAGCGACTCTACGCAGTATTTT
v_gene: TRBV5-1
d_gene: TRBD2
j_gene: TRBJ2-3
abundance: once

CDR3aa: CASSIGTGNYGYTF
CDR3nt: TGTGCCAGCAGCATCGGGACAGGGAACTATGGCTACACCTTC
v_gene: TRBV11-2
d_gene: TRBD1
j_gene: TRBJ1-2
abundance: .

CDR3aa: CASSQLRPGQGYQETQYF
CDR3nt: TGTGCCAGCAGCCAGCTTAGGCCGGGACAGGGCTACCAAGAGACCCAGTACTTC
v_gene: TRBV7-6
d_gene: TRBD1
j_gene: TRBJ2-5
abundance: .

CDR3aa: CASSFEQGIYGYTF
CDR3nt: TGTGCCAGTAGTTTTGAACAGGGAATCTATGGCTACACCTTC
v_gene: TRBV19
d_gene: .
j_gene: TRBJ1-2
abundance: .

CDR3aa: CASSVGGAPYEQYF
CDR3nt: TGTGCCAGCAGCGTAGGGGGAGCGCCCTACGAGCAGTACTTC
v_gene: TRBV9
d_gene: .
j_gene: TRBJ2-7
abundance: .

CDR3aa: CASSSGGRFNQPQHF
CDR3nt: TGTGCCAGCAGCTCGGGGGGCAGATTTAATCAGCCCCAGCATTTT
v_gene: TRBV7-6
d_gene: .
j_gene: TRBJ1-5
abundance: .

CDR3aa: CASSPRRGISTDTQYF
CDR3nt: TGTGCCAGCTCACCAAGGCGGGGAATTAGCACAGATACGCAGTATTTT
v_gene: TRBV18
d_gene: .
j_gene: TRBJ2-3
abundance: .

CDR3aa: CASSRQGSLAEAFF
CDR3nt: TGTGCCAGCAGCCGACAGGGAAGTTTAGCTGAAGCTTTCTTT
v_gene: TRBV11-2
d_gene: TRBD1
j_gene: TRBJ1-1
abundance: .

CDR3aa: CASSIGGTYNSPLHF
CDR3nt: TGTGCCAGCAGCATCGGGGGGACTTATAATTCACCCCTCCACTTT
v_gene: TRBV6-5
d_gene: .
j_gene: TRBJ1-6
abundance: .

CDR3aa: CASSLQGIGYVYEQYF
CDR3nt: TGTGCCAGCAGCTTGCAGGGGATCGGGTATGTCTACGAGCAGTACTTC
v_gene: TRBV5-6
d_gene: .
j_gene: TRBJ2-7
abundance: .

CDR3aa: CASSVLPGHPNEQFF
CDR3nt: TGTGCCAGCAGCGTCCTTCCGGGACACCCCAATGAGCAGTTCTTC
v_gene: TRBV9
d_gene: .
j_gene: TRBJ2-1
abundance: few

CDR3aa: CASSPPGQGYGYTF
CDR3nt: TGTGCCAGCAGTCCTCCGGGACAGGGGTATGGCTACACCTTC
v_gene: TRBV6-5
d_gene: TRBD1
j_gene: TRBJ1-2
abundance: .

CDR3aa: CASSDGLAENEQFF
CDR3nt: TGTGCCAGCAGTGACGGACTAGCGGAAAATGAGCAGTTCTTC
v_gene: TRBV6-4
d_gene: TRBD2
j_gene: TRBJ2-1
abundance: .

CDR3aa: CASRGGPTEAFF
CDR3nt: TGTGCCAGCCGGGGGGGGCCAACTGAAGCTTTCTTT
v_gene: TRBV6-5
d_gene: .
j_gene: TRBJ1-1
abundance: once

CDR3aa: CASSLDGVSQGQGYTF
CDR3nt: TGTGCCAGCAGTTTAGACGGGGTGAGTCAGGGGCAAGGCTACACCTTC
v_gene: TRBV27
d_gene: .
j_gene: TRBJ1-2
abundance: .

CDR3aa: CASSRTSGGAIEQFF
CDR3nt: TGCGCCAGCAGCAGAACTAGCGGGGGGGCCATTGAGCAGTTCTTC
v_gene: TRBV5-1
d_gene: TRBD2
j_gene: TRBJ2-1
abundance: .

CDR3aa: CASSQELCWGHLYEQYF
CDR3nt: TGTGCCAGCAGCCAAGAATTGTGCTGGGGACACCTCTACGAGCAGTACTTC
v_gene: TRBV3-1/TRBV3-2
d_gene: .
j_gene: TRBJ2-7
abundance: .

CDR3aa: CASSLGGSTEAFF
CDR3nt: TGTGCCAGCAGCTTGGGAGGGTCTACTGAAGCTTTCTTT
v_gene: TRBV13
d_gene: .
j_gene: TRBJ1-1
abundance: once

CDR3aa: CASSEGPGLAFF
CDR3nt: TGTGCCAGCAGTGAAGGGCCAGGGTTGGCTTTCTTT
v_gene: TRBV6-1
d_gene: .
j_gene: TRBJ1-1
abundance: .

CDR3aa: CAWSSEGARTEAFF
CDR3nt: TGTGCCTGGAGTTCGGAGGGGGCGCGTACTGAAGCTTTCTTT
v_gene: TRBV30
d_gene: TRBD1
j_gene: TRBJ1-1
abundance: .

CDR3aa: CASSTRQRTGLNEKLFF
CDR3nt: TGCGCCAGCAGCACGCGCCAAAGGACAGGTTTGAATGAAAAACTGTTTTTT
v_gene: TRBV5-1
d_gene: TRBD1
j_gene: TRBJ1-4
abundance: .

CDR3aa: CSGGATDTQYF
CDR3nt: TGCAGTGGGGGAGCCACAGATACGCAGTATTTT
v_gene: TRBV20-1
d_gene: .
j_gene: TRBJ2-3
abundance: .

CDR3aa: CASSKALPLGREDGYTF
CDR3nt: TGTGCCAGCAGCAAAGCGCTCCCCTTAGGCAGGGAGGATGGCTACACCTTC
v_gene: TRBV21-1
d_gene: .
j_gene: TRBJ1-2
abundance: .

CDR3aa: CASSPEGGGDTEAFF
CDR3nt: TGTGCCAGCAGCCCGGAGGGTGGGGGAGACACTGAAGCTTTCTTT
v_gene: TRBV5-5
d_gene: .
j_gene: TRBJ1-1
abundance: few

CDR3aa: CASSFAGVTEAFF
CDR3nt: TGTGCCAGCAGCTTCGCAGGGGTGACTGAAGCTTTCTTT
v_gene: TRBV11-2
d_gene: .
j_gene: TRBJ1-1
abundance: .

CDR3aa: CAWSPDDRPNTGELFF
CDR3nt: TGTGCCTGGAGTCCAGACGACAGACCAAACACCGGGGAGCTGTTTTTT
v_gene: TRBV30
d_gene: .
j_gene: TRBJ2-2
abundance: once

CDR3aa: CASSKVPLAGFNEQFF
CDR3nt: TGTGCCAGCAGCAAAGTGCCCCTAGCGGGGTTCAATGAGCAGTTCTTC
v_gene: TRBV21-1
d_gene: .
j_gene: TRBJ2-1
abundance: .

CDR3aa: CASSPVRGLVETQYF
CDR3nt: TGTGCCAGCAGCCCGGTCAGGGGGCTTGTCGAGACCCAGTACTTC
v_gene: TRBV11-2
d_gene: TRBD1
j_gene: TRBJ2-5
abundance: .